The following is a TCR beta chain sequence with its context. The antigen remains undetermined. This entry is derived from a study of cytomegalovirus exposure and HLA in healthy donors. Overall study results and limits: Several of the most significant clusters appeared, in a later analysis, to be linked to common viral pathogens. According to a later analysis, donors in an Asian-associated ancestry cluster reportedly had fewer N-insertions than the roughly 720-donor mean. Later analysis placed DRB1 highest and HLA-C lowest in TCR association rates, which differed by HLA locus.

PCR was performed using 60 Vbeta and 13 Jbeta primers. The method was immunoSEQ multiplex PCR; TCRdb's version includes in-frame clones alone and lacks a portion of them. In the table there are approximately 290,000 clones, 80% of which are singletons. The CDR3 consists of 15 residues. The germline V gene encodes CDR1 LNHDA and CDR2 SQIVND (reference sequence). J is TRBJ2-1 and V is TRBV19; 10 nucleotides align to TRBD1. Sequences were obtained from PBMCs. This receptor was identified in a girl between 2 and 10 years old in good health and CMV-seronegative. This CDR3 reads CATWPGQGTYNEQFF. DNA of the CDR3: TGTGCTACCTGGCCGGGACAGGGGACCTACAATGAGCAGTTCTTC.